This T cell receptor (beta chain) was documented in a study of Ad26.COV2.S vaccination and SARS-CoV-2 variants. Study outcomes and limitations: Comparability of non-spike TCR breadth was observed across vaccine and placebo recipients.

Clones were sequenced by immunoSEQ multiplex PCR, and TCRdb holds only the in-frame ones, with some missing. This repertoire shows roughly 380,000 clones, around 83% found once; its top ten account for 3.3%. V lost 1 base to trimming and J lost 9 bases, with 10 bases between them. The CDR3 is 13 amino acids. In germline, CDR1 is LGHNA, CDR2 YSLEER. Comments on this clone: Antigen: not known.

The sample's treatment: approximately 18 received Ad26.COV2.S at low or high dose, single or two shots; roughly five received placebo; per-sample allocation not given. Sampling happened 63 days after the first vaccine or placebo injection. Immunization relied on an Ad26 vector, which expressed Wuhan-strain SARS-CoV-2 spike. The chain employs TRBV4-3 and TRBJ1-5, with a tentative D call TRBD1 (6 bases). Here the sequenced sample was peripheral blood, taken in a trial of Ad26.COV2.S vaccine versus placebo. The sequence was collected from a person between 18 and 60 years old who received the Ad26.COV2.S COVID-19 vaccine or a placebo. CDR3 residues: CASSQGRGLPQHF. The CDR3 DNA reads as TGCGCCAGCAGCCAAGGCAGGGGTTTGCCCCAGCATTTT.